This T cell receptor (beta chain) was found in a study of blood T cell repertoires in COVID-19. The wider study: From the United States, Italy and Spain came samples of acute and convalescent COVID-19. The cDNA or gDNA used as material had been derived from T cells, B-cell-depleted T cells, or PBMCs.

As handled by the study authors: Quantification of nucleated cells was approximated via reference gene primer amplification. The assay was immunoSEQ multiplex PCR, and TCRdb's table has in-frame clones only and misses some. That table furnishes V, J and clone size, whereas the DNA furnished D and trimming. The table shows tens of thousands of clones, with roughly four fifths occurring only once. Per the germline V gene, CDR1 is MNHNS and CDR2 is SASEGT. This CDR3 has 12 amino acids. V was shortened by 1 base and J by 7 bases, with 7 bases between the two germline ends. The rearrangement joins TRBV6-1 to TRBJ2-5, with D uncertain. The source material was peripheral blood. This receptor was identified in a man between 65 and 80 years old with active or convalescent COVID-19. The CDR3 DNA sequence: TGTGCCAGCAGTGAAGTGGAGAGGACCCAGTACTTC. It yields the protein CASSEVERTQYF.